This is a list of T cell receptor beta chains from one sample in a study of OX40 agonist ivuxolimab in advanced cancers. The table came from immunoSEQ multiplex PCR; TCRdb's copy has only in-frame clones and leaves some out. This table holds tens of thousands of clones, roughly nine tenths found once. The sample was CD4+ or CD8+ T cells sorted from blood, taken in a trial of the OX40 agonist ivuxolimab. These receptors were collected from an adult with an advanced solid tumor such as melanoma, head and neck, liver or kidney cancer. Each CDR3 is given with its conserved first and last residue. The order of the fields is V gene, clone size, D gene, J gene, CDR3 DNA, CDR3 protein. A D gene is named only where the DNA matches it firmly. Some rows mark clone size as missing; the rest say once, few, many or name a class of expanded clone.

TRBV7-2	.	.	TRBJ2-1	TGTGCCAGCAGCTTATGGGGGAACTACAATGAGCAGTTCTTC	CASSLWGNYNEQFF
TRBV19	.	TRBD2	TRBJ2-2	TGTGCCAGTAGTCTAAGGACTAGCGGCACCGGGGAGCTGTTTTTT	CASSLRTSGTGELFF
TRBV5-1	.	.	TRBJ2-2	TGCGCCAGCAGTAGAGATTACACCGGGGAGCTGTTTTTT	CASSRDYTGELFF
TRBV27	.	.	TRBJ1-1	TGTGCCAGCAGTTTACACCCTGACCGGCTGAACACTGAAGCTTTCTTT	CASSLHPDRLNTEAFF
TRBV9	.	TRBD2	TRBJ2-5	TGTGCCAGCAGCGCGGGGCGGGGGAAAGAGACCCAGTACTTC	CASSAGRGKETQYF
TRBV6-6	.	.	TRBJ2-4	TGTGCCAGCAGCCGGACTGGTGAAGCCAAAAACATTCAGTACTTC	CASSRTGEAKNIQYF
TRBV5-1	.	.	TRBJ1-2	TGCGCCAGCAGCTTGGTGGCCAGGTCCAACTATGGCTACACCTTC	CASSLVARSNYGYTF
TRBV4-1	.	.	TRBJ2-7	TGCGCCAGCAGCCCGGTTCTTGGGGAGCAGTACTTC	CASSPVLGEQYF
TRBV18	once	TRBD1	TRBJ1-1	TGTGCCAGCTCACCGGACAGGGGAAAGACTGAAGCTTTCTTT	CASSPDRGKTEAFF
TRBV5-1	.	.	TRBJ1-6	TGCGCCAGCAGCTTGGATCTGGGACCCTTTTCACCCCTCCACTTT	CASSLDLGPFSPLHF
TRBV5-1	once	TRBD1	TRBJ2-3	TGCGCCAGCAGCCTGGACAGGGGGCAGAGCACAGATACGCAGTATTTT	CASSLDRGQSTDTQYF
TRBV5-1	.	.	TRBJ2-7	TGCGCCAGCAGCTTGGCTCCCAGGGACGAGCAGTACTTC	CASSLAPRDEQYF
TRBV18	.	TRBD1	TRBJ2-2	TGTGCCAGCCCACGGGGACAGGCGACGAACACCGGGGAGCTGTTTTTT	CASPRGQATNTGELFF
TRBV20-1	few	.	TRBJ1-1	TGCAGTGCCCCTGGACGGGATTTT	CSAPGRDF